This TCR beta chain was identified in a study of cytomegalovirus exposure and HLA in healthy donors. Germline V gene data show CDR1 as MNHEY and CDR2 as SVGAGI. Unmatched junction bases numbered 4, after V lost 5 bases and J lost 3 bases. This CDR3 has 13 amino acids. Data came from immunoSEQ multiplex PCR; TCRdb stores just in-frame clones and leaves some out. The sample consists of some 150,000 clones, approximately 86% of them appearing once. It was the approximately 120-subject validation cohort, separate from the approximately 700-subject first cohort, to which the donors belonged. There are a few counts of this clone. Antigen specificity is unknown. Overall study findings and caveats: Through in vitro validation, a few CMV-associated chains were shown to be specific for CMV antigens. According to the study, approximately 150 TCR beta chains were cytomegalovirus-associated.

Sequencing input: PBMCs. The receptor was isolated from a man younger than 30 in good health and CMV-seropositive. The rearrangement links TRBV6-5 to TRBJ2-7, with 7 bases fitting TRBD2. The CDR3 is CASSASGGYEQYF. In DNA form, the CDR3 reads TGTGCCAGCAGTGCGTCGGGGGGCTACGAGCAGTACTTC.